This is a list of T cell receptor beta chains from one sample in a study of OX40 agonist ivuxolimab in advanced cancers. Clones were read by immunoSEQ multiplex PCR, and TCRdb kept only the in-frame ones, dropping some. Seen here are tens of thousands of clones, 80% to 85% observed once, and the top ten hold 20% to 25%. The sequenced sample was CD4+ or CD8+ T cells sorted from blood, obtained in a trial of the OX40 agonist ivuxolimab. The receptors originated from an adult with an advanced solid tumor such as melanoma, head and neck, liver or kidney cancer. Each CDR3 is given with its conserved first and last residue. The D gene is left open where the match is weak. The listing skips clone size in some rows; elsewhere it reads once, few, many or a size class.

>TRBD1|TRBJ1-5|NA|TRBV19
TGTGCCAGCAGACCGGGACAGGGCGCCTATAGCAATCAGCCCCAGCATTTT
CASRPGQGAYSNQPQHF
>NA|TRBJ1-2|NA|TRBV4-1
TGCGCCAGCAGCCAAGGGACAGAGAATCCTAACTATGGCTACACCTTC
CASSQGTENPNYGYTF
>NA|TRBJ1-1|NA|TRBV30
TGTGCCTGGAGTCCTCTAACTGAAGCTTTCTTT
CAWSPLTEAFF
>NA|TRBJ2-1|once|TRBV15
TGTGCCACCAGCTCCCCTAACAGGGATACCTACAATGAGCAGTTCTTC
CATSSPNRDTYNEQFF
>TRBD1|TRBJ2-7|NA|TRBV14
TGTGCCAGCAGCCAATTTGCAGGGGGAACCTACGAGCAGTACTTC
CASSQFAGGTYEQYF
>NA|TRBJ2-2|NA|TRBV9
TGTGCCAGCAGTGACGGGACTGCTGTTCCCGGGGAGCTGTTTTTT
CASSDGTAVPGELFF
>NA|TRBJ2-7|medium-sized|TRBV13
TGTGCCAGCAGCTCAGGGTACGAGCAGTACTTC
CASSSGYEQYF
>NA|TRBJ2-3|NA|TRBV29-1
TGCAGCGTTGTCAGGGATACGCAGTATTTT
CSVVRDTQYF
>NA|TRBJ2-7|NA|TRBV28
TGTGCCAGCAGTTTATTTAATGTATTTGGAGAGCAGTACTTC
CASSLFNVFGEQYF
>NA|TRBJ1-1|NA|TRBV4-3
TGCGCCAGCAGCCAAGATAGAACGGACACCCAAGCTTTCTTT
CASSQDRTDTQAFF
>NA|TRBJ1-1|NA|TRBV2
TGTGCCAGCAGTGAAGCGGGTCCGTCTGAAGCTTTCTTT
CASSEAGPSEAFF
>TRBD2|TRBJ2-1|NA|TRBV19
TGTGCCAGTAGTATAAGAGCGGGAGACAATGAGCAGTTCTTC
CASSIRAGDNEQFF
>NA|TRBJ2-6|NA|TRBV7-6
TGTGCCAGCAGCCCCAACCTAGCGAGTTGGGGGGCCAACGTCCTGACTTTC
CASSPNLASWGANVLTF